This T cell receptor (beta chain) is drawn from a study of cytomegalovirus exposure and HLA in healthy donors. The CDR3 covers 15 residues. Germline CDR1 SEHNR, CDR2 FQNEAQ (reference sequence). Details on this clone: Its antigen remains unknown. One junction end does not reproduce the germline sequence, and a read error may be involved.

Use of 60 Vbeta and 13 Jbeta primers characterized the PCR. Here immunoSEQ multiplex PCR was the method, and the copy in TCRdb shows in-frame clones only, minus some. The data show around 140,000 clones, over 60% seen once. Study observations and caveats: Some segments of the V type, notably TRBV6-2 and TRBV6-3, were excluded as indistinguishable. Accounts indicate the classifier identified cytomegalovirus status with strong specificity and sensitivity. Later analysis indicated greater clonal expansion among HLA-associated TCR beta chains than among equally common other chains.

The specimen was PBMCs. The rearrangement joins TRBV7-9 to TRBJ1-5, with D unresolved. This TCR derives from a man aged 35-49 years in good health and CMV-seropositive. DNA for the CDR3: TGTTCCAGCAGCTTAGGACGGGGTCCCAATCAGCCCCAGCATTTT. This codes for CSSSLGRGPNQPQHF. The variable domain in full, with the rest retrieved from reference TRBV7-9 and TRBJ1-5, is DTGVSQNPRHKITKRGQNVTFRCDPISEHNRLYWYRQTLGQGPEFLTYFQNEAQLEKSRLLSDRFSAERPKGSFSTLEIQRTEQGDSAMYLCSSSLGRGPNQPQHFGDGTRLSIL.